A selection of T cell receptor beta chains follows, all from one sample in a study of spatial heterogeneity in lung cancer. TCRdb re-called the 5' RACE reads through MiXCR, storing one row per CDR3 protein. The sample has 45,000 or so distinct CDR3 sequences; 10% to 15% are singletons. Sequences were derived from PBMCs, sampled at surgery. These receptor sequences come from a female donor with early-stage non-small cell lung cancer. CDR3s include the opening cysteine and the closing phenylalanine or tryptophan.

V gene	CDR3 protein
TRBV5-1	CASSLKMGVPEAFF
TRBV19	CASSMGQWTELFF
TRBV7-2	CASSYGTGKQETQYF
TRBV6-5	CASSPDGGRTDTQYF
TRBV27	CASSSRRGASTDTQYF
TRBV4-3	CASSQGGNQPQHF
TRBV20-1	CSHFTRADTQYF
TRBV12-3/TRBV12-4	CASSLLGGEGSPLHF
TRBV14	CASSTYRGNYSGNTIYF
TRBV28	CASRQMEGGFYEQYF
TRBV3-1	CASSQGGFTEKLFF
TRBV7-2	CASSRRPATNEKLFF
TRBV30	CAWSEGTSSTDTQYF
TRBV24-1	CATSDLGPADTQYF
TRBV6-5	CASSYSAGINYGYTF
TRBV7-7	CASSLTSHANTGELFF
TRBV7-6	CASSLDVGASTDTQYF
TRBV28	CASSRTGYQETQYF
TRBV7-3	CASSQAGGVADTQYF
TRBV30	CAWSQAPYEQYF
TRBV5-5	CASSLATLGQIVTSNQPQHF
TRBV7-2	CASSFRLNYGYTF
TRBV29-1	CSVAAGSWGYTF
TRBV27	CASSLGQGMSYGYTF
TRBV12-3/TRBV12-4	CASSFWGMNTEAFF
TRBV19	CATQDRPGGNQPQHF
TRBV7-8	CASSVSGASSYEQYF
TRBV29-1	CSVESEGARYEQYF
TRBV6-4	CASSPTPGTGVYGYTF
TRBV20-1	CSASGPISGANVLTF
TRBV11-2	CASSSPRGGNTIYF
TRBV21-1	CASSRPKLDIQYF
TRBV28	CASSYPGRTSYEQYF
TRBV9	CASSPIGGGAETQYF
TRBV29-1	CSVERANTGELFF
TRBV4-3	CASSQELDSPLHF
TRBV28	CASSWAGGPSTDTQYF
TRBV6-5	CASSYFRGGTEAFF
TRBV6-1	CASSESGRFYGYTF
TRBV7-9	CASSPNSVGGYTF
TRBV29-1	CSVVRDTEAFF
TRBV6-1	CASSDPGLLNTEAFF
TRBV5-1	CASSLDRASGDTQYF
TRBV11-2	CASSGAPHRAEKLFF
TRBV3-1	CASSERGLNTEAFF
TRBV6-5	CASSPGLAFNEQYF
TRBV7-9	CASSRTGESYEQYF
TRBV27	CASSLSPSEVYEQYF
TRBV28	CASRLNAAEAFF
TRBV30	CAWSQGAGELFF
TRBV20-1	CSAGTSGGWTETQYF
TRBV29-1	CSAASGVYEQYF
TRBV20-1	CSAREGSSGANVLTF